The clone carrying this T cell receptor (beta chain) was seen only a few times. This entry belongs to a study of blood T cell repertoires in COVID-19. Turning to the study itself: Acute-phase and convalescent COVID-19 samples originated in the United States, Italy and Spain. Sample material is recorded as cDNA or gDNA derived from T cells, B-cell-depleted T cells, or PBMCs.

Per the study methods: For nucleated cells, counts were estimated from reference gene primer amplification. TCRdb keeps only in-frame clones here, not all; method: immunoSEQ multiplex PCR. D and trimming were read from the DNA, whereas the V and J calls and clone size are those reported in that table. The sample records some 200,000 clones, 84% being singletons. V was cut by 6 bases and J by 2 bases, with 11 bases left in between. The CDR3 length is 14 residues. Germline values: CDR1 MNHEY, CDR2 SVGEGT. Sequencing was performed on peripheral blood. This TCR was sampled from a man aged 50-60 years with active or convalescent COVID-19. V is TRBV6-2 or TRBV6-3 and J is TRBJ2-1; D possibly corresponds to TRBD2 (5 bases). CDR3 region: CASSRRAPYNEQFF. The CDR3 DNA sequence: TGTGCCAGCAGCCGGCGGGCGCCCTACAATGAGCAGTTCTTC.